The 32 T cell receptor beta chains listed next were all sequenced from one sample in a study of blood T cell repertoires in COVID-19. Sequencing used immunoSEQ multiplex PCR; TCRdb keeps in-frame clones, though not all of them. The sample shows approximately 140,000 clones, roughly 84% of them seen only once. Sequencing used PBMCs or T cells enriched from blood (not recorded which). All receptors derive from a man in his fifties or sixties in a cohort exposed to, infected with or recovered from COVID-19 (not recorded which).

The V gene is TRBV9, the J gene TRBJ1-2; D remains unclear. Germline V gives CDR1 SGDLS, CDR2 YYNGEE. The CDR3 totals 15 residues. Trimming took 4 bases from V and 7 from J, leaving 20 bases between them. This chain's CDR3 is CASSPQSGGEGGYTF. In DNA, the CDR3 is TGTGCCAGCAGCCCCCAGTCTGGCGGGGAGGGTGGCTACACCTTC. The full variable domain, with the rest looked up from reference TRBV9 and TRBJ1-2, is DSGVTQTPKHLITATGQRVTLRCSPRSGDLSVYWYQQSLDQGLQFLIQYYNGEERAKGNILERFSAQQFPDLHSELNLSSLELGDSALYFCASSPQSGGEGGYTFGSGTRLTVV.

This clone turned up a few times. The chain links TRBV19 to TRBJ2-2, with D unclear. This CDR3 is 12 amino acids long. Trimming shortened V by 3 bases and J by 8 bases, and 7 bases separated the two germline ends. Germline V gene data show CDR1 as LNHDA and CDR2 as SQIVND (reference sequence). This CDR3 reads CASSIRGGELFF. The CDR3 DNA follows: TGTGCCAGTAGTATCCGCGGTGGGGAGCTGTTTTTT. Supplemented by reference TRBV19 and TRBJ2-2, the full variable domain reads DGGITQSPKYLFRKEGQNVTLSCEQNLNHDAMYWYRQDPGQGLRLIYYSQIVNDFQKGDIAEGYSVSREKKESFPLTVTSAQKNPTAFYLCASSIRGGELFFGEGSRLTVL.

This clone was detected only a few times. For the CDR3, the DNA is TGTGCCAGCAGCCAGGGGTATAGCAATCAGCCCCAGCATTTT. Its translation: CASSQGYSNQPQHF. The chain joins TRBV5-8 to TRBJ1-5, with a weak D call TRBD1 (6 bases). V shed 4 bases and J shed 0 bases, with 8 bases lying between them. Germline CDR1 SGHTS, CDR2 YDEGEE. The length of the CDR3 is 14 residues.

The chain joins TRBV29-1 to TRBJ2-1, with 9 positions matching TRBD2. Germline V gene sequence: CDR1 SQVTM, CDR2 ANQGSEA. The CDR3 runs 22 residues. V trimming: 1 base; J trimming: 0 bases; junction bases outside the gene matches: 22. The CDR3 loop is CSVEGRGGALARHQGSYNEQFF. The CDR3 region has the DNA TGCAGCGTTGAAGGGCGGGGGGGGGCCCTAGCGAGGCATCAGGGCTCCTACAATGAGCAGTTCTTC.

This sequence joins TRBV6-2 or TRBV6-3 and TRBJ1-5; no clear D gene. Per germline, CDR1 MNHEY and CDR2 SVGEGT. V gave up 6 bases and J gave up 0 bases, with 12 bases separating them. This CDR3 contains 15 residues. In DNA, the CDR3 is TGTGCCAGCAGCAGCACCACGTATAGCAATCAGCCCCAGCATTTT. As protein: CASSSTTYSNQPQHF.

The V call is TRBV3-1 (or the pseudogene TRBV3-2), the J call TRBJ2-1; TRBD2 matches 10 bases. The CDR3 runs to 18 residues. V was pared by 1 base and J by 5 bases, with 11 bases of the junction left unmatched. Germline V gene data show CDR1 as LGHDT and CDR2 as YNNKEL (reference sequence). The CDR3 nucleotides are TGTGCCAGCAGCCAAGTTTTAACTAGCGGGAACCCTAACAATGAGCAGTTCTTC. Protein product: CASSQVLTSGNPNNEQFF.

The V and J genes are TRBV16 and TRBJ2-3; 7 bases agree with TRBD1. V was pared by 4 bases and J by 0 bases, with 7 bases of the junction left unmatched. The length of the CDR3 is 16 residues. Germline V gene data show CDR1 as KGHSY and CDR2 as FQNENV. The CDR3 bases are TGTGCCAGCAGCCTTAACAGGGGAAGGAGCACAGATACGCAGTATTTT. It is translated as CASSLNRGRSTDTQYF.

The chain employs TRBV11-2 and TRBJ2-7, with D perhaps matching TRBD1 (6 bases). Germline V gene data show CDR1 as SGHAT and CDR2 as FQNNGV. This CDR3 has 14 amino acids. V gave up 3 bases and J gave up 4 bases, with 13 bases separating them. The CDR3 loop is CASSFRDIGYEQYF. The CDR3 DNA reads as TGTGCCAGCAGCTTCCGGGACATTGGGTACGAGCAGTACTTC.

This rearrangement joins TRBV28 to TRBJ1-1, with 8 bases matching TRBD1. CDR1 and CDR2 from the germline V gene are MDHEN and SYDVKM. With V trimmed by 7 bases and J by 4 bases, 5 bases remained unmatched. This CDR3 is built from 13 residues. DNA for the CDR3: TGTGCCAGCACCCTGACAGGGGTCACTGAAGCTTTCTTT. Translation: CASTLTGVTEAFF. Supplemented by reference TRBV28 and TRBJ1-1, the full variable domain reads DVKVTQSSRYLVKRTGEKVFLECVQDMDHENMFWYRQDPGLGLRLIYFSYDVKMKEKGDIPEGYSVSREKKERFSLILESASTNQTSMYLCASTLTGVTEAFFGQGTRLTVV.

The chain is built from TRBV6-5 and TRBJ2-7, with 9 bases lining up with TRBD1. This CDR3 spans 14 amino acids. The germline V gene has CDR1 MNHEY and CDR2 SVGAGI. The V segment lost 6 bases and the J segment 3 bases; nucleotides outside the gene matches: 6. The CDR3 nucleotides read TGTGCCAGCAGGGCCGGGACAGGGCTCTACGAGCAGTACTTC. Encoded protein: CASRAGTGLYEQYF.

J is TRBJ1-6 and V is TRBV19; D remains unclear. V dropped 1 base and J dropped 7 bases, with 11 bases sitting between them. Germline V CDR1 and CDR2: LNHDA, SQIVND (reference sequence). This CDR3 has 15 residues. The CDR3 reads CASSIGGSANSPLHF. In nucleotides, the CDR3 is TGTGCCAGTAGTATAGGCGGTAGCGCGAATTCACCCCTCCACTTT.

This sequence joins TRBV4-1 and TRBJ2-7, with D maybe TRBD1 (6 bases). Germline V gene sequence: CDR1 MGHRA, CDR2 YSYEKL. Trimming shortened V by 1 base and J by 3 bases, and 13 bases separated the two germline ends. The CDR3 totals 15 residues. The CDR3: CASSQAGTRLYEQYF. The CDR3 DNA sequence: TGCGCCAGCAGCCAAGCCGGGACAAGACTCTACGAGCAGTACTTC.

The chain links TRBV25-1 to TRBJ1-2, with a weak D call TRBD1 (5 bases). The CDR3 is made up of 17 amino acids. CDR1 is MGHDK and CDR2 is SYGVNS in the germline V gene. V shed 3 bases and J shed 7 bases, with 24 bases lying between them. The CDR3 sequence is CASSDSGTVGPGGGYTF. The CDR3 DNA follows: TGTGCCAGCAGTGATTCTGGGACTGTAGGCCCCGGCGGTGGCTACACCTTC.

The chain employs TRBV7-9 and TRBJ2-2, with D tentatively TRBD1 (6 bases). The CDR3 covers 14 residues. Germline V gives CDR1 SEHNR, CDR2 FQNEAQ (reference sequence). With 4 bases removed from V and 4 bases from J, the gap between germline ends came to 10 bases. This CDR3 is CASSSTGPTGELFF. CDR3 DNA sequence: TGTGCCAGCAGCTCTACAGGGCCCACCGGGGAGCTGTTTTTT.

V usage is TRBV28 and J usage is TRBJ1-2, with D unclear. This CDR3 comprises 14 residues. The V end lost 3 bases, the J end lost 2 bases, and 10 bases lay between the germline ends. Germline assignment: CDR1 MDHEN and CDR2 SYDVKM. DNA for the CDR3: TGTGCCAGCAGTTTGAACACGCCCAACTATGGCTACACCTTC. Translation: CASSLNTPNYGYTF.

The chain carries TRBV5-6 and TRBJ1-3, with D unclear. CDR3 length: 14 residues. Germline assignment: CDR1 SGHDT and CDR2 YYEEEE. The V end was cut by 2 bases, the J end by 4 bases, with 10 bases between. This CDR3 reads CASSLILGGNTIYF. The CDR3 bases are TGTGCCAGCAGCTTAATTCTAGGCGGAAACACCATATATTTT.

The chain is built from TRBV7-9 and TRBJ2-7; 8 bases are a match to TRBD1. There are 13 residues in the CDR3. The germline CDR1 and CDR2 sequences are SEHNR and FQNEAQ (reference sequence). J was trimmed by 7 bases and V by 3 bases; bases with no gene match: 5. The CDR3 bases are TGTGCCAGCAGCTTTACAGGGGGAGGTGAGCAGTACTTC. Protein product: CASSFTGGGEQYF.

This clone was detected only a few times. The chain uses TRBV2 and TRBJ2-2; D gene unclear. This CDR3 spans 13 amino acids. Looked up from germline, CDR1 is SNHLY and CDR2 is FYNNEI. The V gene lost 10 bases and the J gene lost 3 bases, with 12 bases spanning the gap. For the CDR3, the DNA is TGTGCCACCTTAACCCAGGACACCGGGGAGCTGTTTTTT. Its protein is CATLTQDTGELFF. Together with reference TRBV2 and TRBJ2-2, the CDR3 gives the full variable domain: EPEVTQTPSHQVTQMGQEVILRCVPISNHLYFYWYRQILGQKVEFLVSFYNNEISEKSEIFDDQFSVERPDGSNFTLKIRSTKLEDSAMYFCATLTQDTGELFFGEGSRLTVL.

This clone appeared a single time. The genes are TRBV5-4 and TRBJ2-1; 7 bases line up with TRBD2. The CDR3 is 16 residues long. Germline values: CDR1 SGHNT, CDR2 YYREEE (reference sequence). Germline trimming cut 4 bases from V and 0 bases from J; bases unmatched to any gene: 7. The CDR3 loop is CASSRGRESSYNEQFF. In nucleotides, the CDR3 is TGTGCCAGCAGCCGGGGGAGGGAGAGCTCCTACAATGAGCAGTTCTTC.

The rearrangement joins TRBV10-3 to TRBJ2-7; maybe TRBD1 (6 bases). The CDR3 runs 15 residues. V was trimmed by 3 bases and J by 0 bases, leaving 12 bases between them. The germline V gene encodes CDR1 ENHRY and CDR2 SYGVKD. CDR3 residues: CAISDLLGGSYEQYF. In nucleotides, the CDR3 is TGTGCCATCAGTGACCTACTAGGGGGCTCCTACGAGCAGTACTTC.

The rearrangement uses TRBV19 and TRBJ1-5; 7 bases are shared with TRBD1. Germline V gene lookup returns CDR1 LNHDA and CDR2 SQIVND (reference sequence). This CDR3 contains 15 residues. V lost 7 bases and J lost 3; bases outside the gene matches: 9. CDR3 region: CASTEQGSLNQPQHF. The CDR3 DNA reads as TGTGCCAGTACCGAACAGGGGTCCCTCAATCAGCCCCAGCATTTT.

This clone was seen more than once but under ten times. V is TRBV4-1 and J is TRBJ1-4; D is perhaps TRBD1 (5 bases). Germline V gene lookup returns CDR1 MGHRA and CDR2 YSYEKL. V gave up 0 bases and J gave up 8 bases, with 19 bases separating them. This CDR3 has 17 residues. In nucleotides, the CDR3 is TGCGCCAGCAGCCAAGATGAGGGGAGGGCAGAACCCGAAAAACTGTTTTTT. This gives the protein CASSQDEGRAEPEKLFF.

The chain joins TRBV30 to TRBJ1-2; maybe TRBD1 (6 bases). The length of the CDR3 is 15 residues. CDR1 and CDR2 (germline): GTSNPN, SVGIG (reference sequence). Trimming cost V 2 bases and J 0 bases, with 13 bases left between them. CDR3 DNA sequence: TGTGCCTGGAGTTTGTCGAGGACAGCTAACTATGGCTACACCTTC. Its protein product is CAWSLSRTANYGYTF. Complete variable domain (other parts from reference TRBV30 and TRBJ1-2): SQTIHQWPATLVQPVGSPLSLECTVEGTSNPNLYWYRQAAGRGLQLLFYSVGIGQISSEVPQNLSASRPQDRQFILSSKKLLLSDSGFYLCAWSLSRTANYGYTFGSGTRLTVV.

V and J are TRBV6-5 and TRBJ1-2, with TRBD1 identical over 7 bases. CDR3 size: 11 residues. Trimming removed 6 bases from V and 8 bases from J; junction bases left unmatched: 3. From germline, CDR1 is MNHEY and CDR2 SVGAGI. The CDR3 region has the DNA TGTGCCAGCAGCCAGGGGGTCGGCTACACCTTC. It codes for CASSQGVGYTF.

The chain carries TRBV18 and TRBJ1-1, with D hard to call. The CDR3 has 17 residues. Trimming stripped 0 bases from V and 2 bases from J, with 16 bases between. Germline V gene data show CDR1 as KGHSH and CDR2 as LQKENI. CDR3 coding DNA: TGTGCCAGCTCACCACCGATACAGATGGTTGTTAACACTGAAGCTTTCTTT. This sequence encodes CASSPPIQMVVNTEAFF.

The chain combines TRBV4-1 with TRBJ2-1, with 11 bases matching TRBD2. Germline V CDR1 and CDR2: MGHRA, YSYEKL. Germline trimming cut 1 base from V and 4 bases from J; bases unmatched to any gene: 3. The CDR3 contains 16 residues. For the CDR3, the DNA is TGCGCCAGCAGCCAAGGGGTAGCGGGGGGGTACAATGAGCAGTTCTTC. Amino acid sequence: CASSQGVAGGYNEQFF.

This chain joins TRBV7-2 and TRBJ2-5, with D possibly TRBD1 on 6 matching bases. Trimming shortened V by 1 base and J by 4 bases, and 13 bases separated the two germline ends. Looked up from germline, CDR1 is SGHTA and CDR2 is FQGNSA. CDR3 length equals 15 residues. The CDR3 DNA reads as TGTGCCAGCAGCTTAGGAGTGTCCAGGGGAGAGACCCAGTACTTC. Translating it yields CASSLGVSRGETQYF.

This sequence joins TRBV30 and TRBJ2-3, with a possible D match to TRBD1 (5 bases). The V end was cut by 0 bases, the J end by 2 bases, with 9 bases between. Germline V gene data show CDR1 as GTSNPN and CDR2 as SVGIG (reference sequence). CDR3 length: 14 residues. The DNA for the CDR3 is TGTGCCTGGAGTGTTACAGGCCTCACAGATACGCAGTATTTT. This sequence encodes CAWSVTGLTDTQYF.

This chain connects TRBV10-1 to TRBJ2-5, with D unresolved. Per the germline V gene, CDR1 is WNHNN and CDR2 is SYGVQD (reference sequence). The CDR3 has 14 amino acids. Trimming removed 6 bases at V and 11 bases at J, with 22 bases between. The CDR3: CASSTWAHPRLQYF. For the CDR3, the DNA is TGCGCCAGCAGCACTTGGGCACACCCAAGGCTACAGTACTTC.

CDR3 loop: CASRDSPYEQYF. The CDR3 DNA follows: TGTGCCAGCAGGGACAGTCCCTACGAGCAGTACTTC. The chain recombines TRBV27 with TRBJ2-7, with a possible D match to TRBD1 (6 bases). V was pared by 6 bases and J by 2 bases, with 8 bases between. Looked up from germline, CDR1 is MNHEY and CDR2 is SMNVEV (reference sequence). The CDR3 is made up of 12 amino acids.

The chain couples TRBV27 to TRBJ1-1, with D unresolved. Trimming pared 6 bases from V and 4 bases from J, leaving 9 bases between. Per germline, CDR1 MNHEY and CDR2 SMNVEV (reference sequence). The length of the CDR3 is 12 residues. The CDR3 region has the DNA TGTGCCAGCAGGCGGGGTGGCACTGAAGCTTTCTTT. It translates to CASRRGGTEAFF.

The rearrangement links TRBV7-2 to TRBJ1-1; no reliable D call. Germline-derived CDR1 and CDR2 are SGHTA and FQGNSA. The V gene lost 8 bases and the J gene lost 7 bases, with 14 bases spanning the gap. The CDR3 consists of 12 residues. Here the CDR3 reads CASSREVGEAFF. The CDR3 nucleotides read TGTGCCAGCTCCCGGGAGGTTGGTGAAGCTTTCTTT.